This T cell receptor (beta chain) appears in the sequencing data of a study of blood T cell repertoires in COVID-19. Across the whole study: Spain, Italy and the United States supplied samples that represented acute and convalescent COVID-19.

CDR1 and CDR2 (germline): MDHEN, SYDVKM. The CDR3 length is 19 residues. Germline trimming cut 5 bases from V and 1 base from J; bases unmatched to any gene: 16. In the authors' methods: Amplification of reference gene primers was used by the study to estimate nucleated cell counts. Profiled with immunoSEQ multiplex PCR; TCRdb holds only in-frame clones, not every one. From that table come the V and J calls and clone size; the DNA was used to work out D and trimming. Seen here are about 110,000 clones, around 89% observed once, and the top ten hold approximately 1.1%. This clonotype was obtained from a human donor in a cohort sampled during active COVID-19. The source material was peripheral blood. The V gene is TRBV28, the J gene TRBJ2-2, with 7 bases matching TRBD1. CDR3: CASSAKGQRTGENTGELFF. CDR3 nucleotide sequence: TGTGCCAGCAGTGCGAAGGGACAGAGGACTGGGGAGAACACCGGGGAGCTGTTTTTT.